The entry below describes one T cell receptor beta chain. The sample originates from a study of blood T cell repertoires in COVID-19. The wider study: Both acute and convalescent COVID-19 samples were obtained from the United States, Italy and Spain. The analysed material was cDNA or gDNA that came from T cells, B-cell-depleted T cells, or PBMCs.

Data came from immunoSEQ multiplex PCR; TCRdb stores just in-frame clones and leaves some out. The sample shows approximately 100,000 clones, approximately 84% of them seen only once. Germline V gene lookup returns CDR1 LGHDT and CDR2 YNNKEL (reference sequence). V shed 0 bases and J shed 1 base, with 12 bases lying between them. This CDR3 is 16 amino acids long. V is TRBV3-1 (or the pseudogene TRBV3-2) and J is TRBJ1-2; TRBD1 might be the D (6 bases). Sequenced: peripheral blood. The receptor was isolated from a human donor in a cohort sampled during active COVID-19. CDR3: CASSQDSGDLNYGYTF. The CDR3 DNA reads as TGTGCCAGCAGCCAAGATTCAGGGGACCTTAACTATGGCTACACCTTC.